The rows below give T cell receptor beta chains drawn from one sample of a study of blood T cells in healthy people across ages. Each CDR3 protein gets one entry after TCRdb re-called the 5' RACE reads with MiXCR. The repertoire has 760,000 or so distinct CDR3 sequences, 20% to 25% of them found once; the top ten carry 9.4%. In addition, the sample was reused for a study of T cells of mothers and their children.

The sample consisted of blood. These receptor sequences come from a boy aged 5-17 years in good health. Each CDR3 is given with its conserved first and last residue. The D gene is left open where the match is weak. The size field is filled for only some rows; it gives once, few, many or a size class.

V: TRBV29-1
D: TRBD2
J: TRBJ2-3
size: few
CDR3: CSVTSGRPDTQYF
DNA: TGCAGCGTTACTAGCGGGAGGCCAGATACGCAGTATTTT

V: TRBV4-3
D: .
J: TRBJ1-6
size: .
CDR3: CASSQGQSYNSPLHF
DNA: TGCGCCAGCAGCCAGGGGCAGAGCTATAATTCACCCCTCCACTTT

V: TRBV20-1
D: .
J: TRBJ2-1
size: few
CDR3: CSARDPASVSYNEQFF
DNA: TGCAGTGCTAGAGATCCGGCTAGCGTCAGCTACAATGAGCAGTTCTTC

V: TRBV6-2/TRBV6-3
D: .
J: TRBJ2-1
size: .
CDR3: CASSEVGVNEQFF
DNA: TGTGCCAGCTCCGAGGTGGGCGTCAATGAGCAGTTCTTC

V: TRBV11-2
D: .
J: TRBJ2-2
size: .
CDR3: CASSWRAELFF
DNA: TGTGCCAGCAGCTGGCGTGCGGAGCTGTTTTTT

V: TRBV5-5
D: .
J: TRBJ2-3
size: many
CDR3: CASSSRDSTDTQYF
DNA: TGTGCCAGCAGCTCCCGGGACAGCACAGATACGCAGTATTTT

V: TRBV7-6
D: TRBD2
J: TRBJ2-7
size: few
CDR3: CASSPHSGLASYEQYF
DNA: TGTGCCAGCAGCCCGCACTCGGGACTAGCTTCCTACGAGCAGTACTTC

V: TRBV12-5
D: .
J: TRBJ2-3
size: once
CDR3: CASSPRLPITDTQYF
DNA: TGTGCTAGTAGTCCCAGGCTACCGATCACAGATACGCAGTATTTT

V: TRBV20-1
D: .
J: TRBJ2-1
size: few
CDR3: CSARRLNSYNEQFF
DNA: TGCAGTGCTAGGAGGCTAAACTCCTACAATGAGCAGTTCTTT

V: TRBV20-1
D: TRBD1
J: TRBJ2-5
size: .
CDR3: CSARVRDRQLETQYF
DNA: TGCAGTGCTAGAGTTCGGGACAGGCAATTAGAGACCCAGTACTTC

V: TRBV29-1
D: .
J: TRBJ2-1
size: few
CDR3: CSVLKPLTNEQFF
DNA: TGCAGCGTCCTAAAACCGCTGACTAATGAGCAGTTCTTC

V: TRBV7-8
D: .
J: TRBJ2-7
size: few
CDR3: CASSPRDFQPYEQYF
DNA: TGTGCCAGCAGCCCCCGGGACTTCCAACCCTACGAGCAGTACTTC

V: TRBV10-2
D: .
J: TRBJ2-3
size: .
CDR3: CVSREVYPNADTQYF
DNA: TGCGTCAGCAGGGAAGTCTACCCGAACGCAGATACGCAGTATTTT

V: TRBV7-8
D: TRBD1
J: TRBJ1-2
size: .
CDR3: CASSFRDRGLRGYTF
DNA: TGTGCCAGCAGCTTTCGGGACAGGGGGCTTCGGGGCTACACCTTC

V: TRBV4-3
D: TRBD1
J: TRBJ1-4
size: .
CDR3: CASSHGQEETNEKLFF
DNA: TGCGCCAGCAGCCATGGACAGGAGGAGACTAATGAAAAACTGTTTTTT

V: TRBV5-5
D: TRBD1
J: TRBJ2-3
size: few
CDR3: CASSFQGAPDTQYF
DNA: TGTGCCAGCAGCTTTCAGGGGGCGCCAGATACGCAGTATTTT

V: TRBV28
D: .
J: TRBJ1-1
size: few
CDR3: CASSPTGMGEAFF
DNA: TGTGCCAGCAGCCCAACAGGGATGGGCGAAGCTTTCTTT

V: TRBV7-9
D: .
J: TRBJ1-2
size: .
CDR3: CASSLIDTYGYTF
DNA: TGTGCCAGCAGCTTAATCGATACCTATGGCTACACCTTC

V: TRBV4-2
D: .
J: TRBJ2-5
size: .
CDR3: CASSRRAQETQYF
DNA: TGTGCCAGCAGCCGACGGGCCCAAGAGACCCAGTACTTC

V: TRBV6-1
D: .
J: TRBJ1-4
size: .
CDR3: CASSPGHSQNEKLFF
DNA: TGTGCCAGCAGCCCCGGACATAGCCAAAACGAAAAACTGTTTTTT

V: TRBV29-1
D: .
J: TRBJ2-2
size: .
CDR3: CSVGDVENSPGELFF
DNA: TGCAGTGTTGGGGATGTTGAAAATTCTCCCGGGGAGCTGTTTTTT

V: TRBV29-1
D: TRBD1
J: TRBJ1-4
size: .
CDR3: CSVGQGGSNEKLFF
DNA: TGCAGCGTTGGCCAGGGGGGATCTAATGAAAAACTGTTTTTT

V: TRBV6-2/TRBV6-3
D: .
J: TRBJ1-2
size: .
CDR3: CASGEGRGYTF
DNA: TGTGCCAGCGGCGAGGGGCGAGGCTACACCTTC

V: TRBV6-6
D: TRBD2
J: TRBJ2-7
size: .
CDR3: CASSYPLAGGRYEQYF
DNA: TGTGCCAGCAGTTACCCGCTAGCGGGGGGGAGATACGAGCAGTACTTC

V: TRBV29-1
D: .
J: TRBJ2-7
size: .
CDR3: CSAGMTGAAYEQYF
DNA: TGCAGCGCCGGTATGACTGGGGCGGCCTACGAGCAGTACTTC

V: TRBV20-1
D: TRBD2
J: TRBJ2-1
size: few
CDR3: CSARLGLAEKGDEQFF
DNA: TGCAGTGCTAGACTGGGACTAGCGGAGAAAGGGGATGAGCAGTTCTTC

V: TRBV12-3/TRBV12-4
D: .
J: TRBJ2-3
size: .
CDR3: CASSIRRVSTDTQYF
DNA: TGTGCCAGCAGTATTCGCCGAGTGAGCACAGATACGCAGTATTTT

V: TRBV4-1
D: .
J: TRBJ2-7
size: few
CDR3: CASSLRALGDEQYF
DNA: TGCGCCAGCAGCCTGCGTGCTTTGGGTGACGAGCAGTACTTC

V: TRBV5-1
D: TRBD2
J: TRBJ2-3
size: .
CDR3: CASVRGLVGGDTQYF
DNA: TGCGCCAGCGTTAGAGGACTAGTGGGAGGAGATACGCAGTATTTT

V: TRBV13
D: TRBD1
J: TRBJ1-1
size: .
CDR3: CASSLKPKVGGWTEAFF
DNA: TGTGCCAGCAGCTTAAAGCCGAAAGTAGGGGGCTGGACTGAAGCTTTCTTT

V: TRBV20-1
D: TRBD2
J: TRBJ2-3
size: few
CDR3: CSARLRSGAGFDTQYF
DNA: TGCAGTGCTAGACTCAGGAGCGGGGCGGGGTTTGATACGCAGTATTTT